This TCR beta chain was captured in a study of blood T cell repertoires in COVID-19. About the research overall: Whether acute or convalescent, the COVID-19 samples came from the United States, Italy and Spain. The analysed material was cDNA or gDNA that came from T cells, B-cell-depleted T cells, or PBMCs.

Study members were between roughly 18 and 89 years old and lived in 20 to 25 US regions. Each recovered donor of Cohort 3 presented with two negative PCRs, clearance, or symptom resolution. V lost 4 bases, J lost 4 bases, and 17 bases lay in between. The CDR3 consists of 15 residues. In germline, CDR1 is SGHRS, CDR2 YFSETQ. Only in-frame clones appear in the TCRdb table, and some are missing; sequencing was by immunoSEQ multiplex PCR. The profile shows about 250,000 clones, 80% to 90% of them singletons. This sequence joins TRBV5-1 and TRBJ1-1; D uncertain. This clonotype originated in a middle-aged man who had recovered from COVID-19. Material: PBMCs or T cells enriched from blood (not recorded which). The chain's CDR3 is CASSPTPSPGTEAFF. CDR3 in DNA: TGCGCCAGCAGCCCTACTCCCAGTCCGGGCACTGAAGCTTTCTTT.